Included here is one TCR beta chain sequence, with context. The target antigen is unknown. This sample is part of a study of Graves' ophthalmopathy and Graves' hyperthyroidism. RNA transcripts yielded amplified TCR beta CDR3 regions. First-round RT-PCR relied on HTBI primers, and a second-round multiplex PCR came next. TCRdb used MiXCR to reprocess the multiplex PCR reads, holding one entry per CDR3 protein. The sample shows approximately 210,000 distinct CDR3 sequences, less than 30% of them seen only once. Uncontrolled infections, pregnancy, lactation or other autoimmune diseases led to patient exclusion. Study results and caveats: Blood also carried most expanded thyroid clonotypes exceeding 0.001 frequency.

This TCR came from a man over 45 with Graves' ophthalmopathy. The sequenced material came from peripheral blood.

The CDR3: CASSYRVGQPQHF. For the CDR3, the DNA is TGTGCCAGCAGTTACAGGGTTGGTCAGCCCCAGCATTTT. J is TRBJ1-5 and V is TRBV6-5; D call uncertain. The CDR3 is 13 amino acids. Germline V CDR1 and CDR2: MNHEY, SVGAGI. V was shortened by 2 bases and J by 6 bases, with 8 bases between the two germline ends.